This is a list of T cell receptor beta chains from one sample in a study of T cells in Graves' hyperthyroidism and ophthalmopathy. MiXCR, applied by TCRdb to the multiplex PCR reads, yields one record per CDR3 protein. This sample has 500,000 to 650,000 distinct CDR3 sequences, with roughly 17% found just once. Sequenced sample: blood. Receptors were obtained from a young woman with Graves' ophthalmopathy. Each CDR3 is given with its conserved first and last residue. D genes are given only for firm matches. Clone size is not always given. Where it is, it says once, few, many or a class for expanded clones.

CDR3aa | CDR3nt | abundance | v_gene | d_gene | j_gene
CSASDYRGNTEAFF | TGCAGTGCTAGTGACTACAGGGGGAACACTGAAGCTTTCTTT | NA | TRBV20-1 | TRBD1 | TRBJ1-1
CASSFVMTSGLTYEQYF | TGTGCCAGCAGCTTCGTTATGACTAGCGGTCTTACCTACGAGCAGTACTTC | many | TRBV7-2 | TRBD2 | TRBJ2-7
CASSDGLAGYEQYF | TGCGCCAGCAGCGATGGACTAGCGGGTTACGAGCAGTACTTC | NA | TRBV5-1 | TRBD2 | TRBJ2-7
CASSLVTGPLNTEAFF | TGTGCCAGCAGCTTGGTAACAGGCCCCCTGAACACTGAAGCTTTCTTT | NA | TRBV5-6 | NA | TRBJ1-1
CASSEGTANNQPQHF | TGTGCCAGCAGTGAGGGGACGGCGAACAATCAGCCCCAGCATTTT | many | TRBV28 | NA | TRBJ1-5
CASSESGYSYNEQFF | TGCGCCAGCAGTGAGTCGGGATACAGCTACAATGAGCAGTTCTTC | NA | TRBV10-2 | NA | TRBJ2-1
CASSSPDDGQETQYF | TGTGCCAGCAGCTCGCCGGATGACGGCCAAGAGACCCAGTACTTC | NA | TRBV5-4 | NA | TRBJ2-5
CASSPDWDSYNEQFF | TGTGCCAGCAGCCCAGACTGGGACTCCTACAATGAGCAGTTCTTC | many | TRBV7-2 | NA | TRBJ2-1
CASSKGLAGRTGELFF | TGTGCCAGCAGTAAAGGACTAGCGGGAAGGACCGGGGAGCTGTTTTTT | few | TRBV28 | TRBD2 | TRBJ2-2
CSATTGHPNTEAFF | TGCAGTGCTACCACGGGACACCCGAACACTGAAGCTTTCTTT | NA | TRBV20-1 | NA | TRBJ1-1
CASSRDLRDTEAFF | TGTGCCAGCAGCCGGGACCTAAGAGACACTGAAGCTTTCTTT | many | TRBV3-1 | NA | TRBJ1-1
CASSDQEHTEAFF | TGTGCCAGCAGCGATCAGGAACACACTGAAGCTTTCTTT | NA | TRBV9 | NA | TRBJ1-1
CASSLVGGSQPQHF | TGTGCCAGCAGTTTGGTAGGGGGGAGTCAGCCCCAGCATTTT | NA | TRBV28 | NA | TRBJ1-5
CASSLRLGRTGELFF | TGTGCCAGCAGCTTGAGGTTGGGAAGGACCGGGGAGCTGTTTTTT | NA | TRBV5-5 | NA | TRBJ2-2
CATSRQGMNTEAFF | TGTGCCACCAGCAGACAGGGGATGAACACTGAAGCTTTCTTT | many | TRBV15 | NA | TRBJ1-1
CASSLGVRTEAFF | TGTGCCAGCAGCTTGGGTGTTCGCACTGAAGCTTTCTTT | many | TRBV5-6 | NA | TRBJ1-1
CASRGAGGLDNEQFF | TGTGCCAGCAGGGGGGCGGGGGGGCTCGACAATGAGCAGTTCTTC | NA | TRBV6-1 | TRBD2 | TRBJ2-1
CASSLSGETNEELFF | TGTGCCAGCAGTCTCTCCGGGGAGACCAATGAAGAACTGTTTTTT | few | TRBV28 | NA | TRBJ1-4
CASSEDPGQGQGTQYF | TGTGCCAGCAGTGAAGACCCCGGGCAGGGTCAGGGTACGCAGTATTTT | NA | TRBV6-1 | NA | TRBJ2-3
CASSLSPSGSYNEQFF | TGTGCCAGCAGTTTATCCCCTAGCGGATCCTACAATGAGCAGTTCTTC | many | TRBV27 | TRBD2 | TRBJ2-1
CASSVGGPGAHYGYTF | TGTGCCAGCAGCGTAGGAGGCCCCGGGGCACACTATGGCTACACCTTC | few | TRBV9 | NA | TRBJ1-2
CASSYRGGPNTEAFF | TGTGCCAGCAGTTATCGGGGCGGACCGAACACTGAAGCTTTCTTT | many | TRBV6-2/TRBV6-3 | NA | TRBJ1-1
CASSPVDSNQPQHF | TGTGCCAGCAGTCCGGTGGATAGCAATCAGCCCCAGCATTTT | few | TRBV28 | NA | TRBJ1-5
CASSSGLAGPTDTQYF | TGTGCCAGCAGTTCAGGACTAGCGGGGCCCACAGATACGCAGTATTTT | many | TRBV27 | TRBD2 | TRBJ2-3
CASSARQGAGNQPQHF | TGTGCCAGCAGTGCCAGACAGGGGGCCGGCAATCAGCCCCAGCATTTT | many | TRBV28 | TRBD1 | TRBJ1-5
CATDPGHLNEKLFF | TGTGCCACCGACCCGGGACATCTGAATGAAAAACTGTTTTTT | NA | TRBV6-1 | NA | TRBJ1-4
CASSLDRGHTDGYTF | TGCGCCAGCAGCTTGGACAGGGGGCATACGGATGGCTACACCTTC | NA | TRBV5-1 | TRBD1 | TRBJ1-2
CSAIGQVNTEAFF | TGCAGTGCCATCGGACAAGTGAACACTGAAGCTTTCTTT | few | TRBV20-1 | NA | TRBJ1-1
CATSREGSDYYGYTF | TGTGCCACCAGCAGAGAGGGGTCGGACTACTATGGCTACACCTTC | many | TRBV15 | NA | TRBJ1-2
CASSSLLGQAAEAFF | TGTGCCAGCAGTTCCCTCCTCGGACAAGCCGCGGAGGCTTTCTTT | many | TRBV12-3/TRBV12-4 | NA | TRBJ1-1
CASSLYHGVPYEQYF | TGTGCCAGCAGCTTATATCACGGGGTCCCCTACGAGCAGTACTTC | few | TRBV7-2 | NA | TRBJ2-7
CATSRVSGKANNSPLHF | TGTGCCACCAGCAGAGTCAGTGGGAAAGCTAATAATTCACCCCTCCACTTT | NA | TRBV15 | NA | TRBJ1-6
CAWTPGTSGNTIYF | TGTGCCTGGACCCCCGGGACGTCGGGAAACACCATATATTTT | once | TRBV30 | NA | TRBJ1-3
CASSNRDIPSYEQYF | TGTGCCAGTAGTAATCGGGACATCCCCTCCTACGAGCAGTACTTC | NA | TRBV19 | NA | TRBJ2-7
CASSYGEREDYEQYF | TGTGCCAGCAGTTACGGCGAGCGGGAGGACTACGAGCAGTACTTC | many | TRBV6-2/TRBV6-3 | TRBD2 | TRBJ2-7
CASSYEGPETQYF | TGTGCCAGCAGTTATGAGGGGCCGGAGACCCAGTACTTC | few | TRBV6-1 | NA | TRBJ2-5
CASLPDGTAANYGYTF | TGTGCCAGCTTACCGGACGGGACGGCAGCTAACTATGGCTACACCTTC | many | TRBV18 | NA | TRBJ1-2
CASSLSGDSFNQPQHF | TGCGCCAGCAGCTTGAGTGGGGACAGCTTTAATCAGCCCCAGCATTTT | few | TRBV5-1 | TRBD1 | TRBJ1-5
CSARVGEGRGRWTEAFF | TGCAGTGCTAGAGTGGGAGAAGGGAGGGGGCGTTGGACTGAAGCTTTCTTT | NA | TRBV20-1 | TRBD1 | TRBJ1-1
CASLRLEGSYNEQFF | TGTGCCAGCTTACGGTTAGAGGGGTCCTACAATGAGCAGTTCTTC | many | TRBV27 | NA | TRBJ2-1
CASSQGAGLAEQETQYF | TGTGCCAGCAGCCAAGGGGCGGGACTAGCGGAACAAGAGACCCAGTACTTC | many | TRBV3-1 | TRBD2 | TRBJ2-5
CATSSGADEQFF | TGTGCCACCTCTAGCGGGGCGGATGAGCAGTTCTTC | few | TRBV15 | TRBD2 | TRBJ2-1
CASSLVLSEQFF | TGTGCCAGCAGCTTAGTTCTTTCGGAGCAGTTCTTC | few | TRBV7-2 | NA | TRBJ2-1
CASSLRGIGELFF | TGTGCCAGCAGCTTACGGGGGATCGGGGAGCTGTTTTTT | few | TRBV7-8 | NA | TRBJ2-2
CASSDGGLVNEKLFF | TGTGCCAGCAGTGATGGGGGGTTGGTTAATGAAAAACTGTTTTTT | few | TRBV6-1 | NA | TRBJ1-4
CASSQGFQAAIQETQYF | TGTGCCAGCAGCCAAGGGTTTCAAGCGGCGATACAAGAGACCCAGTACTTC | many | TRBV3-1 | NA | TRBJ2-5
CVSSVSSQGSQSYNEQFF | TGTGTCAGCAGCGTAAGTTCTCAGGGCTCACAATCCTACAATGAGCAGTTCTTC | NA | TRBV9 | NA | TRBJ2-1
CSAALAGVDTQYF | TGCAGTGCCGCCCTAGCGGGAGTAGATACGCAGTATTTT | NA | TRBV20-1 | TRBD2 | TRBJ2-3
CASRSLPGYYSNQPQHF | TGTGCCAGCAGGTCCCTCCCGGGCTATTATAGCAATCAGCCCCAGCATTTT | many | TRBV6-2/TRBV6-3 | NA | TRBJ1-5
CASRSSLAGGSYEQYF | TGTGCCAGCAGATCCTCACTAGCGGGGGGTAGCTACGAGCAGTACTTC | many | TRBV6-2/TRBV6-3 | TRBD2 | TRBJ2-7
CASSVEFRDRENYGYTF | TGTGCCAGCAGCGTAGAGTTTAGGGACAGGGAGAACTATGGCTACACCTTC | NA | TRBV9 | TRBD1 | TRBJ1-2
CASSQVSGPYYEQYF | TGTGCCAGCAGCCAAGTGAGCGGGCCGTACTACGAGCAGTACTTC | many | TRBV3-1 | NA | TRBJ2-7
CASSEVSGRSEQYF | TGTGCCAGCAGTGAAGTTAGCGGGAGAAGCGAGCAGTACTTC | many | TRBV6-1 | TRBD2 | TRBJ2-7